The entry below gives a single TCR beta chain sequence along with its context. The CDR3 has 18 amino acids. V was cut by 3 bases and J by 2 bases, with 23 bases left in between. The source of the sample is a study of cytomegalovirus exposure and HLA in healthy donors. This PCR relied on a set of 60 Vbeta primers and 13 Jbeta primers. Assay used: immunoSEQ multiplex PCR; TCRdb lists only in-frame clones, some missing. The sample yields nearly 200,000 clones, under 90% seen once. The chain has TRBV5-3 and TRBJ1-2, with D perhaps TRBD1 (5 bases). TRBV5-3 counts as an open reading frame of uncertain function. The source is a boy aged 2 to 10 in good health and CMV-seronegative. Sequencing was performed on PBMCs. CDR3 nucleotide sequence: TGTGCCAGAAGCTCCTGGTTTGGTGGGCAGGGAGGAAACTATGGCTACACCTTC. Protein: CARSSWFGGQGGNYGYTF.